This T cell receptor (beta chain) stems from a study of cytomegalovirus exposure and HLA in healthy donors. The study, taken as a whole, reports: Clusters of TCRs from the first cohort tended to co-occur in the approximately 130 validation repertoires (as a later analysis found). Reports showed the classifier diagnosing cytomegalovirus status with high specificity and sensitivity. Specific recognition of CMV antigens was confirmed in vitro for a few chains (all CMV-associated).

V gave up 4 bases and J gave up 6 bases, with 11 bases separating them. CDR3 length equals 13 residues. Looked up from germline, CDR1 is MDHEN and CDR2 is SYDVKM. A remark on this clone: Its antigen is unidentified.

TCRdb keeps only in-frame clones here, not all; method: immunoSEQ multiplex PCR. The sample shows approximately 100,000 clones, 88% of them seen only once. The receptor comes from a woman aged 18-30 years in good health and CMV-seronegative. The chain employs TRBV28 and TRBJ2-3; D ambiguous. Sequencing used PBMCs. The CDR3 nucleotides are TGTGCCAGCAGTTCCCCTCAGGCGGATACGCAGTATTTT. It translates to CASSSPQADTQYF. The full variable domain, with the rest looked up from reference TRBV28 and TRBJ2-3, is DVKVTQSSRYLVKRTGEKVFLECVQDMDHENMFWYRQDPGLGLRLIYFSYDVKMKEKGDIPEGYSVSREKKERFSLILESASTNQTSMYLCASSSPQADTQYFGPGTRLTVL.